This T cell receptor beta chain derives from a study of T cell clonality in common variable immunodeficiency. Study-level findings and limits: CVID subjects showed higher TCRbeta clonality than healthy controls. What drives increased CVID clonality needs T cell subpopulation sequencing.

Ten or more counts support this clone. Antigen: not known. The read ends 3 residues early relative to the CDR3; the germline J gene fills the gap. Germline loops: CDR1 SGHRS, CDR2 YFSETQ. V gave up 2 bases and J gave up 0 bases; unmatched junction bases: 3. The CDR3 runs 16 residues. Data came from immunoSEQ multiplex PCR; TCRdb stores just in-frame clones and leaves some out. The sample is made up of 35,000 to 50,000 clones, none counted only once. Sample: peripheral blood mononuclear cells. J is TRBJ2-1 and V is TRBV5-1; 9 nucleotides match TRBD2. The sequence was collected from a person between 18 and 69 years old in good health. Incomplete CDR3 DNA: TGCGCCAGCAGCTTTCGTAGCGGGGGCTCCTACAATGAG. Its translation is CASSFRSGGSYNE. The CDR3 in full is CASSFRSGGSYNEQFF.